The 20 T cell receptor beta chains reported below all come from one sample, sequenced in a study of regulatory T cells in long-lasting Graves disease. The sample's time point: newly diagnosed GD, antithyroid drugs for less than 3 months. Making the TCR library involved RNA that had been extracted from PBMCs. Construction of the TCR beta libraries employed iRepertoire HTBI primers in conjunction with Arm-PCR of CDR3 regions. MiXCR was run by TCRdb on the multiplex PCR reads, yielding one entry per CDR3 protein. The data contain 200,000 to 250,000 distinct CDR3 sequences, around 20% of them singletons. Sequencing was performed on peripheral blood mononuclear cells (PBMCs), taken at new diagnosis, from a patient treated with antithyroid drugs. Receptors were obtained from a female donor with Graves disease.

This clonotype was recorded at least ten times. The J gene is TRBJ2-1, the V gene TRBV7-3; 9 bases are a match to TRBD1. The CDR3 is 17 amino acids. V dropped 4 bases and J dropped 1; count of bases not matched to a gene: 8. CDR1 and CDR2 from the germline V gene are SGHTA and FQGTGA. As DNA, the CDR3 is TGTGCCAGCAGCTCCACCCCCGGGACAGGGTCCTACAATGAGCAGTTCTTC. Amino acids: CASSSTPGTGSYNEQFF. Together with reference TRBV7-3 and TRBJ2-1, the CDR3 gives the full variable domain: GAGVSQTPSNKVTEKGKYVELRCDPISGHTALYWYRQSLGQGPEFLIYFQGTGAADDSGLPNDRFFAVRPEGSVSTLKIQRTERGDSAVYLCASSSTPGTGSYNEQFFGPGTRLTVL.

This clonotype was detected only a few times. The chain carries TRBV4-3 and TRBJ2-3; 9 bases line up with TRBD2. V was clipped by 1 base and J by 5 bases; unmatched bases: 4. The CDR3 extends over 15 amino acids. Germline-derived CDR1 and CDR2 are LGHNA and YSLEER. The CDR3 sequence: CASSQAVAGEDTQYF. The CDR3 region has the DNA TGCGCCAGCAGCCAAGCGGTAGCGGGGGAAGATACGCAGTATTTT.

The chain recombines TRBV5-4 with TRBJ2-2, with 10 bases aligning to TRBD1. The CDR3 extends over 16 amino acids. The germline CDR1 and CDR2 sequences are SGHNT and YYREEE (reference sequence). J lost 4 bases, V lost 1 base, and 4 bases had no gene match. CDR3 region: CASSLKGQGLTGELFF. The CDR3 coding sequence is TGTGCCAGCAGCTTGAAGGGACAGGGGCTCACCGGGGAGCTGTTTTTT. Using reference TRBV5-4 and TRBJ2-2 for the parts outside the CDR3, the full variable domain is ETGVTQSPTHLIKTRGQQVTLRCSSQSGHNTVSWYQQALGQGPQFIFQYYREEENGRGNFPPRFSGLQFPNYSSELNVNALELDDSALYLCASSLKGQGLTGELFFGEGSRLTVL.

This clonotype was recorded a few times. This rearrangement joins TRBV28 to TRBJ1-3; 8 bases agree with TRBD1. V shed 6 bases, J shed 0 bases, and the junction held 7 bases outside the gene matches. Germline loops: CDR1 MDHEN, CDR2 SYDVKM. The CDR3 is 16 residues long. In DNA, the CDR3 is TGTGCCAGCAGCTACCTGACAGGGGCCTCTGGAAACACCATATATTTT. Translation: CASSYLTGASGNTIYF. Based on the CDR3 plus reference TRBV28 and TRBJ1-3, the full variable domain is DVKVTQSSRYLVKRTGEKVFLECVQDMDHENMFWYRQDPGLGLRLIYFSYDVKMKEKGDIPEGYSVSREKKERFSLILESASTNQTSMYLCASSYLTGASGNTIYFGEGSWLTVV.

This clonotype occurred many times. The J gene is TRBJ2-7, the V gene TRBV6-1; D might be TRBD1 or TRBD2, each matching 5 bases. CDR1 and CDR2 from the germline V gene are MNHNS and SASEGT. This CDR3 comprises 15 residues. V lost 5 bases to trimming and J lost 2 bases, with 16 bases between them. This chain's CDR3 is CASSQGRMITYEQYF. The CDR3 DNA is TGTGCCAGCAGTCAGGGACGTATGATTACCTACGAGCAGTACTTC.

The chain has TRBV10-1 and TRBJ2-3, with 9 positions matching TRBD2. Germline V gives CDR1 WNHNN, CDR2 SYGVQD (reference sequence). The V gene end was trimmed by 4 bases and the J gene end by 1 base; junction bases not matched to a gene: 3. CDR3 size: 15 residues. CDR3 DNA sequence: TGCGCCAGCAGTGGCCTAGCGGGACGCACAGATACGCAGTATTTT. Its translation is CASSGLAGRTDTQYF.

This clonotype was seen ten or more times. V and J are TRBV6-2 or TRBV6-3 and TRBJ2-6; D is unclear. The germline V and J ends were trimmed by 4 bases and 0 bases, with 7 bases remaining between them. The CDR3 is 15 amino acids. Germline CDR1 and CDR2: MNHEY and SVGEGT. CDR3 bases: TGTGCCAGCAGTTTACGCCCCTCTGGGGCCAACGTCCTGACTTTC. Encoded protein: CASSLRPSGANVLTF.

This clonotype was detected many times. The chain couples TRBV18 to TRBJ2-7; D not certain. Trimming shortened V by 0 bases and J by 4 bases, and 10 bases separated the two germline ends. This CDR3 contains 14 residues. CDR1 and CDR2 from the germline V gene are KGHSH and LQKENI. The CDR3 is CASSPPVVSYEQYF. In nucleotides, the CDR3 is TGTGCCAGCTCACCACCGGTTGTCAGTTACGAGCAGTACTTC.

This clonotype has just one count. The CDR3 DNA reads as TGTGCCAGCAGCCGCGGGACAGGGGGCTTCGGCACAGATACGCAGTATTTT. Protein sequence: CASSRGTGGFGTDTQYF. V gene TRBV11-2 combines with J gene TRBJ2-3, with TRBD1 identical over 12 bases. Germline trimming cut 5 bases from V and 1 base from J; bases unmatched to any gene: 7. This CDR3 comprises 17 residues. Germline V gene sequence: CDR1 SGHAT, CDR2 FQNNGV.

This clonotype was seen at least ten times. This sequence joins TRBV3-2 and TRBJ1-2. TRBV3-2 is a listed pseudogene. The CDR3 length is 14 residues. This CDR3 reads CASSQSQALYGYTF. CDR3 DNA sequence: TGTGCCAGCAGCCAGAGTCAAGCCCTCTATGGCTACACCTTC.

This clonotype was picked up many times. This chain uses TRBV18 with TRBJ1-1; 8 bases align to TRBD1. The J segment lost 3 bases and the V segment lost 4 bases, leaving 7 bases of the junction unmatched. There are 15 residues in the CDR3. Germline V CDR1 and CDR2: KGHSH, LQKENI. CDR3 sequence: CASSLYGQGDTEAFF. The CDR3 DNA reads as TGTGCCAGCTCACTCTACGGACAGGGTGACACTGAAGCTTTCTTT.

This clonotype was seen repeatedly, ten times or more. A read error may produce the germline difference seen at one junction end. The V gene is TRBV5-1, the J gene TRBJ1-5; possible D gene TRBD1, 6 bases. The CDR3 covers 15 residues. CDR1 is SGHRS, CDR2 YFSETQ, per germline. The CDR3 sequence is CASSLGGGSNQPQHF. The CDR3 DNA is TGTGCCAGCAGCTTGGGGGGCGGGAGCAATCAGCCCCAGCATTTT. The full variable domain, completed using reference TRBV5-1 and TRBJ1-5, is KAGVTQTPRYLIKTRGQQVTLSCSPISGHRSVSWYQQTPGQGLQFLFEYFSETQRNKGNFPGRFSGRQFSNSRSEMNVSTLELGDSALYLCASSLGGGSNQPQHFGDGTRLSIL.

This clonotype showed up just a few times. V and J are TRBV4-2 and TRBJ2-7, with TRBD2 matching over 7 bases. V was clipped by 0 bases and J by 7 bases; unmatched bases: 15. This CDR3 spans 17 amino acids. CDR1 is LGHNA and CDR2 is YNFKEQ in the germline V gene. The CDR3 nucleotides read TGTGCCAGCAGCCAAGAGTTAGGCGGTGGGAGGGCCGATGAGCAGTACTTC. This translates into CASSQELGGGRADEQYF.

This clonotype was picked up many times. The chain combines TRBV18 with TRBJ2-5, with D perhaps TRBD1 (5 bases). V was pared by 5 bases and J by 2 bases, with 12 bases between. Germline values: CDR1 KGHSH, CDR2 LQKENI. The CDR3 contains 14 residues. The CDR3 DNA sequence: TGTGCCAGCTCATCGCAGGGTCGGCAAGAGACCCAGTACTTC. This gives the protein CASSSQGRQETQYF.

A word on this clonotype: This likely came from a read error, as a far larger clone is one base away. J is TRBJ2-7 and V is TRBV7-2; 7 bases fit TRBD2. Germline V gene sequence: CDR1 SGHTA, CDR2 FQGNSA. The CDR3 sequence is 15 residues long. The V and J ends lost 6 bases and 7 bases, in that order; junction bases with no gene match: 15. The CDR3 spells CASSYSQRDYNEQYF. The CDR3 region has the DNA TGTGCCAGCAGTTACAGCCAGCGGGACTACAATGAGCAGTACTTC.

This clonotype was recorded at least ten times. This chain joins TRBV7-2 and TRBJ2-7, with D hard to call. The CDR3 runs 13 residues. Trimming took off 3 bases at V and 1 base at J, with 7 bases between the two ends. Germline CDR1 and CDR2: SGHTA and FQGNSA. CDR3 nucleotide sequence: TGTGCCAGCAGCTTTCAAGCATCCTACGAGCAGTACTTC. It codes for CASSFQASYEQYF.

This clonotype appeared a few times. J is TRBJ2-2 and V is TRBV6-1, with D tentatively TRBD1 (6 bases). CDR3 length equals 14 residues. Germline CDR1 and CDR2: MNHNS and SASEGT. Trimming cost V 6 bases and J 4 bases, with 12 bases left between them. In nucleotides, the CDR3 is TGTGCCAGCAGGGTCACAGGGCCCACCGGGGAGCTGTTTTTT. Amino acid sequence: CASRVTGPTGELFF.

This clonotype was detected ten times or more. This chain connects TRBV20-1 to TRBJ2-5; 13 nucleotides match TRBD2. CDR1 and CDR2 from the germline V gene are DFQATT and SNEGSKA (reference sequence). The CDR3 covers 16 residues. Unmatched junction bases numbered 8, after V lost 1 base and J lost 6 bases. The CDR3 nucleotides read TGCAGTGCTAGAGGTGGACTAGCGGGAGAATGGCAGACCCAGTACTTC. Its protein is CSARGGLAGEWQTQYF.

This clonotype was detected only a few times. Here the CDR3 reads CASSLDRVTRPRAYEQYF. In nucleotides, the CDR3 is TGTGCCAGCAGCTTGGACCGGGTGACTCGCCCTAGGGCCTACGAGCAGTACTTC. The chain recombines TRBV6-1 with TRBJ2-7; D uncertain. Germline V CDR1 and CDR2: MNHNS, SASEGT. Trimming cost V 6 bases and J 2 bases, with 26 bases left between them. The CDR3 spans 18 residues.

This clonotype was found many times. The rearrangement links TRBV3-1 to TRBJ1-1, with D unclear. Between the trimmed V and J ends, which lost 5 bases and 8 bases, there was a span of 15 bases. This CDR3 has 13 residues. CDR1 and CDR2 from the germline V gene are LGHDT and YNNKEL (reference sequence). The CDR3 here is CASSEGRVGEAFF. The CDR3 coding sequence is TGTGCCAGCAGCGAAGGTAGGGTCGGGGAAGCTTTCTTT.